The rows below give T cell receptor beta chains drawn from one sample of a study of T-cell memory formation after mild COVID-19. In TCRdb, the 5' RACE reads were re-called with MiXCR into one record per CDR3 protein. The repertoire has approximately 180,000 distinct CDR3 sequences, more than 15% of them found once; the top ten carry about 2.1%. Source material: PBMCs or a T cell subset sorted from them (not recorded which). Receptors were obtained from an adult woman who had mild COVID-19 (a few samples of this study predate the infection). Cell type and time point are not known. CDR3s include the opening cysteine and the closing phenylalanine or tryptophan. A D gene is named only where the DNA matches it firmly. Expanded clones get a size class; other rows say once, few or many, or leave the size out.

j_gene	d_gene	abundance	v_gene	CDR3nt	CDR3aa
TRBJ2-2	NA	NA	TRBV5-1	TGCGCCAGCAGCTTCAAAAGCGGGACCGGGGAGCTGTTTTTT	CASSFKSGTGELFF
TRBJ2-3	NA	NA	TRBV7-3	TGTGCCAGCAGCTTAGCGGAGTCTTACGCGCAGTATTTT	CASSLAESYAQYF
TRBJ2-7	NA	NA	TRBV20-1	TGCAGTGTGGCAGAAGGCCCCTACGAGCAGTACTTC	CSVAEGPYEQYF
TRBJ2-1	TRBD2	many	TRBV6-5	TGTGCCAGCAGTTACTCGGCTAGCGGGATTCCGAATGAGCAGTTCTTC	CASSYSASGIPNEQFF
TRBJ2-3	NA	NA	TRBV5-1	TGCGCCAGCAGCTCGTTGACCGGATCAGATACGCAGTATTTT	CASSSLTGSDTQYF
TRBJ1-1	NA	few	TRBV6-5	TGTGCCAGCGGCACCCAGGGACGGACTGAAGCTTTCTTT	CASGTQGRTEAFF
TRBJ2-7	NA	few	TRBV25-1	TGTGCCAGCAGTGTCCAGAACTCCTACGAGCAGTACTTC	CASSVQNSYEQYF
TRBJ1-1	NA	NA	TRBV12-3/TRBV12-4	TGTGCCAGCAGTTTAGACAGGGTGTCTGAAGCTTTCTTT	CASSLDRVSEAFF
TRBJ1-3	NA	NA	TRBV7-8	TGTGCCAGCAGCTTAGCGGCCTTACGGGGAAACACCATATATTTT	CASSLAALRGNTIYF
TRBJ2-3	NA	few	TRBV3-1	TGTGCCAGCAGCCGGAACTTAGTGGATACGCAGTATTTT	CASSRNLVDTQYF
TRBJ1-2	TRBD1	NA	TRBV13	TGTGCCAGCAGCCCCAAAGCCCCGACAGGGTCGACGAGCTACACCTTC	CASSPKAPTGSTSYTF
TRBJ2-5	NA	NA	TRBV7-8	TGTGCCAGCGGACGATCGGGGGAGACCCAGTACTTC	CASGRSGETQYF
TRBJ2-2	NA	many	TRBV24-1	TGTGCCACCAGTGATCCAACAGGCACCGGGGAGCTGTTTTTT	CATSDPTGTGELFF
TRBJ1-1	NA	few	TRBV24-1	TGTGCCACCAGTGATATGGGGGCGACTGAAGCTTTCTTT	CATSDMGATEAFF
TRBJ1-2	TRBD1	NA	TRBV27	TGTGCCAGCAGTTTAAGGACAGGGGTCGGCTACACCTTC	CASSLRTGVGYTF
TRBJ1-1	NA	NA	TRBV5-1	TGCGCCAGCAGCCTGGTATTAGGCACTGAAGCTTTCTTT	CASSLVLGTEAFF
TRBJ2-7	NA	few	TRBV5-1	TGCGCCAGCAGAATGCTCGATCGTCAGTACTTC	CASRMLDRQYF
TRBJ2-5	NA	few	TRBV14	TGTGCCAGCAGCCACGCCCAAGAGACCCAGTACTTC	CASSHAQETQYF
TRBJ2-1	TRBD2	few	TRBV20-1	TGCAGTGTCCTGACTAGCGGGGCGTGGAATGAGCAGTTCTTC	CSVLTSGAWNEQFF
TRBJ2-1	NA	many	TRBV24-1	TGTGCCACCATGGGAACGGCATCTTCCGGGGGGCATACCTACAATGAGCAGTTCTTC	CATMGTASSGGHTYNEQFF
TRBJ2-7	NA	NA	TRBV18	TGTGCCAGCTCACCAGGCGGGACCTCCTACGAGCAGTACTTC	CASSPGGTSYEQYF
TRBJ2-1	NA	NA	TRBV2	TGTGCCAGCAGATCCCAGCCCCCTAATGAGCAGTTCTTC	CASRSQPPNEQFF
TRBJ2-5	NA	NA	TRBV24-1	TGTGCCACCAGTGAAGGGGGTGCCATCCAAGAGACCCAGTACTTC	CATSEGGAIQETQYF
TRBJ1-4	NA	few	TRBV12-3/TRBV12-4	TGTGCCAGCAGTCGGGGGGGGCCCACCGAAAAACTGTTTTTT	CASSRGGPTEKLFF
TRBJ2-7	TRBD2	NA	TRBV7-2	TGTGCCAGCAGCTCGGCCCGGGAACCATTCGGGAGGTTGTCCTACGAGCAGTACTTC	CASSSAREPFGRLSYEQYF
TRBJ2-2	NA	many	TRBV25-1	TGTGCCAGCAGTTTCAGGGAAGGGACCGGGGAGCTGTTTTTT	CASSFREGTGELFF
TRBJ1-1	NA	few	TRBV7-9	TGTGCCAGCAACAATCAGGGTCCCCTAGAAGCTTTCTTT	CASNNQGPLEAFF
TRBJ2-3	TRBD1	NA	TRBV7-2	TGTGCCAGCAGCCGCCCGTTCCAGGGGGCTGGGACAGATACGCAGTATTTT	CASSRPFQGAGTDTQYF
TRBJ2-7	NA	few	TRBV7-2	TGTGCCAGCAGCCACAGGGTGGTAGTACCCTACGAGCAGTACTTC	CASSHRVVVPYEQYF
TRBJ2-1	TRBD2	few	TRBV5-6	TGTGCCAGCAGCTTGTGGCTAGCGGGGGTTGAGCAGTTCTTC	CASSLWLAGVEQFF
TRBJ2-7	NA	NA	TRBV5-1	TGCGCCAGCAGCTGGGGACGGCCATCCTACGAGCAGTACTTC	CASSWGRPSYEQYF
TRBJ2-1	TRBD2	NA	TRBV13	TGTGCCAGCAGCTTAGCCCTACCGGGACTAGCGGGAGTGGGTCGTAAATACAATGAGCAGTTCTTC	CASSLALPGLAGVGRKYNEQFF
TRBJ2-7	TRBD2	many	TRBV6-5	TGTGCCAGCAGTTTAGGGGCTAGCGGGGGGTACGAGCAGTACTTC	CASSLGASGGYEQYF
TRBJ1-2	NA	NA	TRBV12-3/TRBV12-4	TGTGCCAGCAGCTCCCTACTAGCCTATGGCTACACCTTC	CASSSLLAYGYTF
TRBJ2-1	NA	NA	TRBV24-1	TGTGCCACCAGTGACCCCACACGGACTGAGCAGTTCTTC	CATSDPTRTEQFF
TRBJ1-6	TRBD1	few	TRBV29-1	TGCAGCGTTGGGACAGGGAGGGATTCACCCCTCCACTTT	CSVGTGRDSPLHF
TRBJ1-6	NA	few	TRBV3-1	TGTGCCAGCAGCCAACCGAGCGGTTCACCCCTCCACTTT	CASSQPSGSPLHF
TRBJ1-2	NA	NA	TRBV10-3	TGTGCCATCAGTGGGGATCCTAACTATGGCTACACCTTC	CAISGDPNYGYTF
TRBJ2-3	TRBD2	many	TRBV7-3	TGTGCCAGCAGCTTAGGGGGGGAAGGCCCAGATACGCAGTATTTT	CASSLGGEGPDTQYF
TRBJ1-1	TRBD1	few	TRBV12-3/TRBV12-4	TGTGCCAGCAGTTTAGAGGGGACAGTTGGGAACACTGAAGCTTTCTTT	CASSLEGTVGNTEAFF
TRBJ2-2	TRBD2	NA	TRBV15	TGTGCCACCAGCAGAGGGACTAGCGGAAAAACCGGGGAGCTGTTTTTT	CATSRGTSGKTGELFF
TRBJ2-7	NA	NA	TRBV2	TGTGCCAGCAGCGCCGAGGGCTACGAGCAGTACTTC	CASSAEGYEQYF
TRBJ1-1	TRBD1	NA	TRBV20-1	TGCAGTGCTGCGAGACAGGGAATGAACACTGAAGCTTTCTTT	CSAARQGMNTEAFF
TRBJ1-2	TRBD1	NA	TRBV7-9	TGTGCCAGCAGCTTAGCCGGGACAGAAGCATATGGCTACACCTTC	CASSLAGTEAYGYTF
TRBJ2-7	NA	many	TRBV5-1	TGCGCCAGCAGCTTGGTAGTACAGCCTTACGAGCAGTACTTC	CASSLVVQPYEQYF
TRBJ2-1	NA	NA	TRBV15	TGTGCCACCAGCAGAGAACATCGGGGCCACTACAATGAGCAGTTCTTC	CATSREHRGHYNEQFF
TRBJ2-5	NA	few	TRBV5-1	TGCGCCAGCAGCTTGAGCGGGTACGGAGAGACCCAGTACTTC	CASSLSGYGETQYF
TRBJ1-5	NA	NA	TRBV4-3	TGCGCCAGCAGCCAAGATATACAAGATCAGCCCCAGCATTTT	CASSQDIQDQPQHF
TRBJ2-7	TRBD2	few	TRBV18	TGTGCCAGCTTCGCAGTGGGACTAGGCAACGAGCAGTACTTC	CASFAVGLGNEQYF
TRBJ2-4	NA	NA	TRBV11-2	TGTGCCAGCAGCCCGTGGGAAAACATTCAGTACTTC	CASSPWENIQYF
TRBJ2-3	NA	few	TRBV11-1	TGTGCCAGCAGCTGGGGAAGAAAGGATACGCAGTATTTT	CASSWGRKDTQYF
TRBJ2-3	TRBD2	medium-sized	TRBV7-9	TGTGCCAGCAGCTTCCTAGCGGGGGGCCGCACAGATACGCAGTATTTT	CASSFLAGGRTDTQYF
TRBJ2-1	TRBD1	many	TRBV7-3	TGTGCCAGCAGCTTAATTGGCGGGACAGGGGAGCAGTTCTTC	CASSLIGGTGEQFF
TRBJ1-6	TRBD1	NA	TRBV2	TGTGCCACCAGGGGGCAGGCGCTATATAATTCACCCCTCCACTTT	CATRGQALYNSPLHF
TRBJ1-1	TRBD1	few	TRBV6-6	TGTGCCAGCAGATACAGGGGATTCAACACTGAAGCTTTCTTT	CASRYRGFNTEAFF
TRBJ2-5	NA	few	TRBV6-2/TRBV6-3	TGTGCCAGCAGCTCCGTCCTAGGGACCCAGTACTTC	CASSSVLGTQYF
TRBJ1-1	NA	NA	TRBV5-5	TGTGCCAGCAGCTTGGTTCGAGGTGAAGCTTTCTTT	CASSLVRGEAFF
TRBJ2-1	TRBD2	NA	TRBV4-1	TGCGCCAGCAGCCAAGATTCTCGGGGACTAGCGGGGTACAATGAGCAGTTCTTC	CASSQDSRGLAGYNEQFF
TRBJ2-3	NA	NA	TRBV27	TGTGCCAGCAGTTTAGGGTGGACAGCTACTAAGACAGATACGCAGTATTTT	CASSLGWTATKTDTQYF